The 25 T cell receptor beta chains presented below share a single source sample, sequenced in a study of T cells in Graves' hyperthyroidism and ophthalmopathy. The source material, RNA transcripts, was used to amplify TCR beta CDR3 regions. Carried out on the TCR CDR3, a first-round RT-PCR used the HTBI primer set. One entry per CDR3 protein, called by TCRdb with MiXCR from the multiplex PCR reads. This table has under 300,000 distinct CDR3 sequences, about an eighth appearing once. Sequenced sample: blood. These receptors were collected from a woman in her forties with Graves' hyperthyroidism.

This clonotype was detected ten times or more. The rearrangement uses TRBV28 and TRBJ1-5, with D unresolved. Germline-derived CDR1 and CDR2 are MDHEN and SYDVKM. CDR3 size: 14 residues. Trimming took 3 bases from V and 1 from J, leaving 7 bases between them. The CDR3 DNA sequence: TGTGCCAGCAGTTTGGGAGAGAGCAATCAGCCCCAGCATTTT. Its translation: CASSLGESNQPQHF.

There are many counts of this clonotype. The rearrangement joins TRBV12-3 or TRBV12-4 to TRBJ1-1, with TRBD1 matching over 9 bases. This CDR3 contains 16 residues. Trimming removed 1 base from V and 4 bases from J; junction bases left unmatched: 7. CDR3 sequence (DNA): TGTGCCAGCAGTTTAGGGTTCGAGACAGGGGGCACTGAAGCTTTCTTT. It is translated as CASSLGFETGGTEAFF.

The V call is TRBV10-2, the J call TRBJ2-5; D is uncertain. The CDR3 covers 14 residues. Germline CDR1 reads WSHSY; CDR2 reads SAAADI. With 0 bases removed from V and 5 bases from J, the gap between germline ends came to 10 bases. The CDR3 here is CASSESANLETQYF. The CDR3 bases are TGCGCCAGCAGTGAGTCGGCTAACCTCGAGACCCAGTACTTC.

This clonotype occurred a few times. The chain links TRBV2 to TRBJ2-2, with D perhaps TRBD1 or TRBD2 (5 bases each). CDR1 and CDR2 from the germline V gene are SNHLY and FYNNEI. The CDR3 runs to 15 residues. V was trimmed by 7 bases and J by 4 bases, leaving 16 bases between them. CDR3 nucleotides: TGTGCCAGCATCCTGGATGCGAGGGGCACCGGGGAGCTGTTTTTT. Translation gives CASILDARGTGELFF.

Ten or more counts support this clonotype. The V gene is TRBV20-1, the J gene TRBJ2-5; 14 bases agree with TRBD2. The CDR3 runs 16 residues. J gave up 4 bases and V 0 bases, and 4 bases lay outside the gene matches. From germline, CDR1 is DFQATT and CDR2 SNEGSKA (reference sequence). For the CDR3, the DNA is TGCAGTGCTAGAGACAGACTAGCGGGAGGGCGAGAGACCCAGTACTTC. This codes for CSARDRLAGGRETQYF.

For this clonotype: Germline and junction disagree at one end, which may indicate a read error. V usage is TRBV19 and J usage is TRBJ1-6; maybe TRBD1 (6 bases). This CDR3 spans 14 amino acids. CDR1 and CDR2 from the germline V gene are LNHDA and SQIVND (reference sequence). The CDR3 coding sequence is TGTGCCAGTAGAAAGGGGGAGACCAATTCACTCCTCCACTTT. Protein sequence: CASRKGETNSLLHF.

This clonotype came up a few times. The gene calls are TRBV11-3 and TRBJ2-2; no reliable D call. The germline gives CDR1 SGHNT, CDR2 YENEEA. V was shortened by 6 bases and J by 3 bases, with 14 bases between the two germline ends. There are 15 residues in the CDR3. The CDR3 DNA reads TGTGCCAGCAGATATCGACCCGGAGACACCGGGGAGCTGTTTTTT. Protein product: CASRYRPGDTGELFF.

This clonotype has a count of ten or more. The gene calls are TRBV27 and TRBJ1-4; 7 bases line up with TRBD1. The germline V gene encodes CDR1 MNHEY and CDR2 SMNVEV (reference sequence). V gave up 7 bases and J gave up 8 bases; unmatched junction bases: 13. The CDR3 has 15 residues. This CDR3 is CASMFSGRDSEKLFF. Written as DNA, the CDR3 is TGTGCCAGCATGTTCAGCGGCAGGGACAGCGAAAAACTGTTTTTT.

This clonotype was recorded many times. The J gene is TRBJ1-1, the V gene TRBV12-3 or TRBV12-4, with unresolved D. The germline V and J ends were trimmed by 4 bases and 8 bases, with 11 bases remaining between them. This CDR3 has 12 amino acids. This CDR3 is CASSWAGSEAFF. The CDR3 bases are TGTGCCAGCAGTTGGGCAGGCAGCGAAGCTTTCTTT.

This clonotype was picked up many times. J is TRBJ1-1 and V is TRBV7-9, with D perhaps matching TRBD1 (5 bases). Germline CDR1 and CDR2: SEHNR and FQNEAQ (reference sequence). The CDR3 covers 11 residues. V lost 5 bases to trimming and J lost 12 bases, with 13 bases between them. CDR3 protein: CASSLGGFTFF. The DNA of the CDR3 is TGTGCCAGCAGCCTCGGGGGGTTTACTTTCTTT.

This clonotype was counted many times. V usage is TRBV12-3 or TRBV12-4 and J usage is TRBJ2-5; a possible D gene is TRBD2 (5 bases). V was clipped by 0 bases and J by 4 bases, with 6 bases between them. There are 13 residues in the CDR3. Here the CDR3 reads CASSLARVETQYF. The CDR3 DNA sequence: TGTGCCAGCAGTTTAGCGCGGGTAGAGACCCAGTACTTC.

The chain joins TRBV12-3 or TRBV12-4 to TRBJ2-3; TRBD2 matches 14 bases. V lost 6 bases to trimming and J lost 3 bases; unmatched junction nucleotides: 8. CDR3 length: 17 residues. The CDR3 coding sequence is TGTGCCAGCAGGATCGGGACTAGCGGGAGCCCGACAGATACGCAGTATTTT. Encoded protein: CASRIGTSGSPTDTQYF.

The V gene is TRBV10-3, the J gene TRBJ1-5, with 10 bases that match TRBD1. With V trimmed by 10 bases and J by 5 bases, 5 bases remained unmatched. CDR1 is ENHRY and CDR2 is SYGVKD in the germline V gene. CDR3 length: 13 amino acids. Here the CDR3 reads CASWTGGDQPQHF. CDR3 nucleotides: TGTGCCAGCTGGACAGGGGGGGATCAGCCCCAGCATTTT.

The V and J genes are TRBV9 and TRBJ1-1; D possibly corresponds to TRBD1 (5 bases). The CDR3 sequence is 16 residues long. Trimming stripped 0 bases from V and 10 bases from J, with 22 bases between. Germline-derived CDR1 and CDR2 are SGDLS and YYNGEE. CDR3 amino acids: CASSVGPGPQAVGAFF. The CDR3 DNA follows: TGTGCCAGCAGCGTAGGGCCGGGACCCCAGGCTGTAGGAGCTTTCTTT.

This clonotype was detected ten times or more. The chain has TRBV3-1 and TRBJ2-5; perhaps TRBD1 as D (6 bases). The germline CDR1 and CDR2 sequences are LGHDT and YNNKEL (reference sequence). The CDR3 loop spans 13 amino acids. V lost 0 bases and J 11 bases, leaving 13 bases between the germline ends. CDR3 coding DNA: TGTGCCAGCAGCCAAGAAGGGGGTCGGAAACAGTACTTC. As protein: CASSQEGGRKQYF.

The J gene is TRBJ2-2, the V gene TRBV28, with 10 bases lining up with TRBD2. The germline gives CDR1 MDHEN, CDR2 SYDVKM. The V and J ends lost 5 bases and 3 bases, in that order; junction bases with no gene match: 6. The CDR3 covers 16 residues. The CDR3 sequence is CASSPLSGRDTGELFF. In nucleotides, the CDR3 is TGTGCCAGCAGTCCCTTAAGCGGGAGGGACACCGGGGAGCTGTTTTTT.

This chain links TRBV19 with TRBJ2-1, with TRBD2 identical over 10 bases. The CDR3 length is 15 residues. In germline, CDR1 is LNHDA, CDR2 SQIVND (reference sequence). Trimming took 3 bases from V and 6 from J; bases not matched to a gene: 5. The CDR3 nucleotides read TGTGCCAGTAGTATTCAAGCGGGAGGGCCCAATGAGCAGTTCTTC. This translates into CASSIQAGGPNEQFF. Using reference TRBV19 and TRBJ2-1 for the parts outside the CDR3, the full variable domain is DGGITQSPKYLFRKEGQNVTLSCEQNLNHDAMYWYRQDPGQGLRLIYYSQIVNDFQKGDIAEGYSVSREKKESFPLTVTSAQKNPTAFYLCASSIQAGGPNEQFFGPGTRLTVL.

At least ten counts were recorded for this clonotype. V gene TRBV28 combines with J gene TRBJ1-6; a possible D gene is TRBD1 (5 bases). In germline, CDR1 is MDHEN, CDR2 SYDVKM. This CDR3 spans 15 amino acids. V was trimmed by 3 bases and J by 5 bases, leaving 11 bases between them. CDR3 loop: CASSFARANNSPLHF. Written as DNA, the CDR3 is TGTGCCAGCAGTTTTGCCAGGGCGAATAATTCACCCCTCCACTTT.

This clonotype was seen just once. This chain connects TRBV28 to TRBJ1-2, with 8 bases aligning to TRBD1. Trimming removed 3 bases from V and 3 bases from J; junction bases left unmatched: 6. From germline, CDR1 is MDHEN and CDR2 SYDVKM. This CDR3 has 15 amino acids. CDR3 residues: CASSFSGQGHYGYTF. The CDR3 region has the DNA TGTGCCAGCAGTTTTTCCGGACAGGGACACTATGGCTACACCTTC.

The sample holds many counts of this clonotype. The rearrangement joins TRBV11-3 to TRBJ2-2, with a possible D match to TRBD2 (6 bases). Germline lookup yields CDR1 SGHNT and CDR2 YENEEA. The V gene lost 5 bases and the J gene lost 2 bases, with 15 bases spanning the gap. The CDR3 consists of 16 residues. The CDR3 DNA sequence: TGTGCCAGCAGCCCCTACGGGACTGCCAACACCGGGGAGCTGTTTTTT. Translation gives CASSPYGTANTGELFF.

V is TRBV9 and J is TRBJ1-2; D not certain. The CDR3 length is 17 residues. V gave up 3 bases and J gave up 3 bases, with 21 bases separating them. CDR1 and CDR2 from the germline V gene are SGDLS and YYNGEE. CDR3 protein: CASSAVGEGGRYYGYTF. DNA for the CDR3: TGTGCCAGCAGCGCCGTCGGGGAGGGAGGGCGTTACTATGGCTACACCTTC.

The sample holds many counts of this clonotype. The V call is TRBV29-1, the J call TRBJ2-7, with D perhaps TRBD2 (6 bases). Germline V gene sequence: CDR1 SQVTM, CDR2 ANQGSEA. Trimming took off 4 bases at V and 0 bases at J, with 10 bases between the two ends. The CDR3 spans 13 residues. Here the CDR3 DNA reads TGCAGCGTTGTTGTGACTAGCTCCTACGAGCAGTACTTC. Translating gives CSVVVTSSYEQYF.

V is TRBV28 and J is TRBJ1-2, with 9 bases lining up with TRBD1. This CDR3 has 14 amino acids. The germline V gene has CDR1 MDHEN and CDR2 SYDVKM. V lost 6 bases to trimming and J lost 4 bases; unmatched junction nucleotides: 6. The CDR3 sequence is CASRAGTGTYGYTF. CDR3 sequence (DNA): TGTGCCAGCAGAGCCGGGACAGGGACCTATGGCTACACCTTC.

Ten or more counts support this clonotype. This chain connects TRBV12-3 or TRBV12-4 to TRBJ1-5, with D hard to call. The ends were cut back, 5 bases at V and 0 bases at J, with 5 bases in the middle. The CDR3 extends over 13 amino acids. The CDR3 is CASSPRSNQPQHF. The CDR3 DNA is TGTGCCAGCAGTCCGCGTAGCAATCAGCCCCAGCATTTT.

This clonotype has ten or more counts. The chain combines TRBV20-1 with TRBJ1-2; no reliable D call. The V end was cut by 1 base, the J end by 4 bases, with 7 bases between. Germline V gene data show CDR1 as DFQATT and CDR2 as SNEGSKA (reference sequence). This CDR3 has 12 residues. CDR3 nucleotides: TGCAGTGCTAGAGCCGGGTCCTATGGCTACACCTTC. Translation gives CSARAGSYGYTF.